These 25 T cell receptor beta chains share one sample of origin, sequenced in a study of T cell responses to AZD1222 COVID-19 vaccine (dated by TCRdb to the early 2020s). The sample's time point label, in plain terms: baseline before first vaccination. Receptor amplification or capture employed the immunoSEQ multiplex PCR assay. The table was pulled from immuneACCESS by TCRdb, which kept in-frame rearrangements only. Such tables lose some clones; where checked, under half of the loss comes from unresolved V genes, and the rest has no known cause. The sample table lists about 160,000 clones, nearly 90% of them with a count of one. 5.1% of the sample rests with the top ten. The source material was peripheral blood, sampled on day 0 of AZD1222 vaccination. The receptors originated from an adult in good health.

The chain has TRBV7-9 and TRBJ2-1; unclear D gene. Trimming shortened V by 5 bases and J by 8 bases, and 7 bases separated the two germline ends. CDR3 length equals 11 residues. From germline, CDR1 is SEHNR and CDR2 FQNEAQ (reference sequence). CDR3 sequence: CASSLPDEQFF. The DNA of the CDR3 is TGTGCCAGCAGCCTACCGGATGAGCAGTTCTTC.

V is TRBV30 and J is TRBJ1-2; 8 positions match TRBD1. After removal of 0 bases from V and 5 bases from J, the junction contained 2 bases not matched to a gene. The CDR3 loop spans 13 amino acids. The germline CDR1 and CDR2 sequences are GTSNPN and SVGIG (reference sequence). CDR3 nucleotide sequence: TGTGCCTGGAGTGTTGACAGGGGTTATGGCTACACCTTC. Translated, it gives CAWSVDRGYGYTF.

This rearrangement joins TRBV18 to TRBJ2-7; 12 nucleotides line up with TRBD2. The CDR3 spans 15 residues. J gave up 5 bases and V 5 bases, and 7 bases lay outside the gene matches. Per germline, CDR1 KGHSH and CDR2 LQKENI. CDR3: CASSTSTSGRHEQYF. In DNA form, the CDR3 reads TGTGCCAGCTCAACGAGCACTAGCGGGAGGCACGAGCAGTACTTC.

This chain joins TRBV25-1 and TRBJ2-1; the D gene is possibly TRBD2 (6 bases). V was pared by 7 bases and J by 9 bases, with 13 bases between. The CDR3 contains 12 residues. Per germline, CDR1 MGHDK and CDR2 SYGVNS. The CDR3 coding sequence is TGTGCCAGCAATGGAGGGCTCCCTGAGCAGTTCTTC. Protein product: CASNGGLPEQFF.

This chain links TRBV7-2 with TRBJ1-6, with 8 bases fitting TRBD1. With 4 bases clipped from V and 7 bases from J, the junction kept 3 bases outside the gene matches. Looked up from germline, CDR1 is SGHTA and CDR2 is FQGNSA. This CDR3 is 14 amino acids long. CDR3 sequence: CASSSRGLNSPLHF. In DNA, the CDR3 is TGTGCCAGCAGCTCCAGGGGGCTAAATTCACCCCTCCACTTT.

The chain has TRBV7-3 and TRBJ2-2, with 10 bases lining up with TRBD2. The J segment lost 4 bases and the V segment lost 2 bases, leaving 7 bases of the junction unmatched. Germline V lookup: CDR1 SGHTA, CDR2 FQGTGA. CDR3 length: 17 residues. The CDR3 sequence is CASSLLSGRASTGELFF. The DNA of the CDR3 is TGTGCCAGCAGCTTATTAAGCGGGAGGGCCTCCACCGGGGAGCTGTTTTTT.

The chain combines TRBV6-5 with TRBJ1-6, with 8 bases fitting TRBD1. J lost 7 bases, V lost 4 bases, and 6 bases had no gene match. This CDR3 comprises 15 residues. Germline CDR1 MNHEY, CDR2 SVGAGI. The CDR3 loop reads CASSLDRVDNSPLHF. The CDR3, as DNA: TGTGCCAGCAGTTTGGACAGGGTAGACAATTCACCCCTCCACTTT.

The chain recombines TRBV4-2 with TRBJ2-1; D is perhaps TRBD2 (6 bases). Germline CDR1 reads LGHNA; CDR2 reads YNFKEQ. This CDR3 has 13 amino acids. Trimming cost V 6 bases and J 6 bases, with 12 bases left between them. In nucleotides, the CDR3 is TGTGCCAGCAGGAGACTAGACGGCAATGAGCAGTTCTTC. The encoded protein is CASRRLDGNEQFF.

The gene calls are TRBV7-2 and TRBJ2-2; 12 bases map to TRBD2. Looked up from germline, CDR1 is SGHTA and CDR2 is FQGNSA. J was trimmed by 5 bases and V by 10 bases; bases with no gene match: 2. The CDR3 loop spans 13 amino acids. The CDR3 region is CATGTSGTGELFF. The CDR3 nucleotides read TGTGCCACCGGGACTAGCGGGACCGGGGAGCTGTTTTTT.

This chain joins TRBV7-9 and TRBJ1-1; possibly TRBD1 for D (5 bases). The CDR3 is made up of 15 amino acids. The germline V gene encodes CDR1 SEHNR and CDR2 FQNEAQ (reference sequence). V lost 1 base, J lost 3 bases, and 12 bases lay in between. CDR3 sequence: CASSLVVGVDTEAFF. In DNA form, the CDR3 reads TGTGCCAGCAGCTTAGTGGTAGGGGTTGACACTGAAGCTTTCTTT.

The chain combines TRBV5-6 with TRBJ2-3, with TRBD2 identical over 13 bases. V trimming: 5 bases; J trimming: 1 base; junction bases outside the gene matches: 10. The CDR3 loop spans 18 amino acids. Per germline, CDR1 SGHDT and CDR2 YYEEEE. The CDR3 protein is CASRQLAGGPRGTDTQYF. The CDR3 DNA reads TGTGCCAGCAGGCAACTAGCGGGAGGGCCGCGGGGCACAGATACGCAGTATTTT.

The CDR3 DNA reads TGTGCCAGCCGGGACAGGGAGATATGGCAGCCCCAGCATTTT. As protein: CASRDREIWQPQHF. This sequence joins TRBV19 and TRBJ1-5, with TRBD1 identical over 9 bases. CDR3 length: 14 residues. In germline, CDR1 is LNHDA, CDR2 SQIVND (reference sequence). V shed 9 bases, J shed 7 bases, and the junction held 10 bases outside the gene matches.

Only a few counts were recorded for this clone. Other DNA sequences in this specimen translate into the identical CDR3. The genes are TRBV4-1 and TRBJ2-2; D call uncertain. The CDR3 is 13 residues long. Trimming took off 0 bases at V and 4 bases at J, with 3 bases between the two ends. Germline V gene lookup returns CDR1 MGHRA and CDR2 YSYEKL. CDR3 protein: CASSQERTGELFF. Here the CDR3 DNA reads TGCGCCAGCAGCCAAGAGCGCACCGGGGAGCTGTTTTTT.

The rearrangement links TRBV7-3 to TRBJ2-6; possibly TRBD1 for D (5 bases). The germline gives CDR1 SGHTA, CDR2 FQGTGA. The CDR3 runs 15 residues. V lost 4 bases to trimming and J lost 2 bases, with 9 bases between them. The CDR3 DNA is TGTGCCAGCAGCTCCCCAGGGCCTGGGGCCAACGTCCTGACTTTC. Encoded protein: CASSSPGPGANVLTF.

A word on this clone: Germline is not matched at one junction end, which may reflect a read error. The chain employs TRBV18 and TRBJ1-6; a weak D match, TRBD1 (5 bases). CDR1 is KGHSH, CDR2 LQKENI, per germline. The CDR3 totals 16 residues. The CDR3 loop is CASSPLSPGGDSPLHF. Here the CDR3 DNA reads TGTGCCAGCTCCCCACTCTCTCCGGGGGGGGATTCACCCCTCCACTTT.

The CDR3 DNA sequence: TGTGCCAGCAGTGCGAGGGGGCTTGGGGACACTGAAGCTTTCTTT. The encoded protein is CASSARGLGDTEAFF. The V gene is TRBV2, the J gene TRBJ1-1, with 7 bases aligning to TRBD1. The trim removed 4 bases at V and 3 bases at J, leaving 8 bases unmatched. This CDR3 is 15 amino acids long. The germline CDR1 and CDR2 sequences are SNHLY and FYNNEI.

The V and J genes are TRBV5-4 and TRBJ2-3; D gene ambiguous. V was pared by 6 bases and J by 7 bases, with 9 bases between. This CDR3 region has 11 residues. Germline CDR1 SGHNT, CDR2 YYREEE (reference sequence). The DNA for the CDR3 is TGTGCCAGCACCGGCGGTTATACGCAGTATTTT. It is translated as CASTGGYTQYF. Together with reference TRBV5-4 and TRBJ2-3, the CDR3 gives the full variable domain: ETGVTQSPTHLIKTRGQQVTLRCSSQSGHNTVSWYQQALGQGPQFIFQYYREEENGRGNFPPRFSGLQFPNYSSELNVNALELDDSALYLCASTGGYTQYFGPGTRLTVL.

The chain joins TRBV2 to TRBJ2-1; the D is unclear. The CDR3 loop spans 13 amino acids. Deletions cut 1 base from V and 8 bases from J, with 9 bases between. Germline assignment: CDR1 SNHLY and CDR2 FYNNEI. The CDR3 bases are TGTGCCAGCAGTGAAGAAAGGTGGGATGAGCAGTTCTTC. Residues: CASSEERWDEQFF.

This chain uses TRBV5-5 with TRBJ2-7; a possible D gene is TRBD1 (6 bases). Germline lookup yields CDR1 SGHKS and CDR2 YYEKEE (reference sequence). The V end was cut by 6 bases, the J end by 2 bases, with 15 bases between. The CDR3 is made up of 14 amino acids. The CDR3 is CASTLRTVTYEQYF. In nucleotides, the CDR3 is TGTGCCAGCACCCTGAGGACAGTAACCTACGAGCAGTACTTC.

This clone is medium-sized. This chain links TRBV14 with TRBJ2-7; 9 nucleotides match TRBD1. The germline V gene encodes CDR1 SGHDN and CDR2 FVKESK. This CDR3 spans 16 amino acids. The junction had 12 bases not matched to a gene; V was cut back by 6 bases and J by 3 bases. The DNA for the CDR3 is TGTGCCAGCAGACACAGACAGGGGGAACTCTACTACGAGCAGTACTTC. The encoded protein is CASRHRQGELYYEQYF.

The gene calls are TRBV5-1 and TRBJ2-1; 7 nucleotides match TRBD2. Losses at the gene ends were 4 bases for V and 6 bases for J; bases not matched to a gene: 16. The CDR3 loop spans 17 amino acids. The germline V gene has CDR1 SGHRS and CDR2 YFSETQ. The CDR3: CASSQNPGGNTPNEQFF. The CDR3 DNA sequence: TGCGCCAGCAGCCAGAACCCCGGGGGGAATACCCCCAATGAGCAGTTCTTC.

The chain employs TRBV15 and TRBJ2-1, with no clear D. The CDR3 loop spans 12 amino acids. CDR1 and CDR2 from the germline V gene are LNHNV and YYDKDF (reference sequence). Trimming left V 0 bases short and J 10 bases short, with 7 bases between. The CDR3: CATSRDRREQFF. The CDR3 DNA follows: TGTGCCACCAGCAGAGATCGACGCGAGCAGTTCTTC. Complete variable domain (other parts from reference TRBV15 and TRBJ2-1): DAMVIQNPRYQVTQFGKPVTLSCSQTLNHNVMYWYQQKSSQAPKLLFHYYDKDFNNEADTPDNFQSRRPNTSFCFLDIRSPGLGDTAMYLCATSRDRREQFFGPGTRLTVL.

This sequence joins TRBV5-1 and TRBJ2-2; D may be TRBD1 (5 bases). Trimming stripped 2 bases from V and 3 bases from J, with 5 bases between. The germline V gene has CDR1 SGHRS and CDR2 YFSETQ. This CDR3 comprises 13 residues. CDR3 amino acids: CASSLGDTGELFF. For the CDR3, the DNA is TGCGCCAGCAGCTTAGGGGACACCGGGGAGCTGTTTTTT.

V usage is TRBV7-3 and J usage is TRBJ1-1; 12 bases map to TRBD1. CDR1 is SGHTA, CDR2 FQGTGA, per germline. The CDR3 runs 15 residues. J was trimmed by 6 bases and V by 5 bases; bases with no gene match: 7. CDR3 sequence: CASSPAGQGAAEAFF. The CDR3 bases are TGTGCCAGCAGCCCCGCGGGACAGGGGGCGGCTGAAGCTTTCTTT.

The gene calls are TRBV5-6 and TRBJ1-2; unclear D gene. Germline-derived CDR1 and CDR2 are SGHDT and YYEEEE. This CDR3 spans 11 amino acids. V shed 3 bases and J shed 11 bases, with 11 bases lying between them. The DNA of the CDR3 is TGTGCCAGCAGCTCGTTCTGGAGTTACACCTTC. This encodes CASSSFWSYTF.